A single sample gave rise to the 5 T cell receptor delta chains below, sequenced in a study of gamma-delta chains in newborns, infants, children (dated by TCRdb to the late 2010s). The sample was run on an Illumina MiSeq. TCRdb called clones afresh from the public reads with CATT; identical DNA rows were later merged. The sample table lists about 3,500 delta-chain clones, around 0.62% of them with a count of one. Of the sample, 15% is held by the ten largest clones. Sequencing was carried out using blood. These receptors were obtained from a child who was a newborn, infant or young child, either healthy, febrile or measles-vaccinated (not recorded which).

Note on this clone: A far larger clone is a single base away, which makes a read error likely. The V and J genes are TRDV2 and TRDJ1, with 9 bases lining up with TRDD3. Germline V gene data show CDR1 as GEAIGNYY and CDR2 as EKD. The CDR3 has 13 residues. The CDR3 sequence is CACVTWGIDKLIF. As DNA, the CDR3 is TGTGCCTGTGTCACCTGGGGGATCGATAAACTCATCTTT.

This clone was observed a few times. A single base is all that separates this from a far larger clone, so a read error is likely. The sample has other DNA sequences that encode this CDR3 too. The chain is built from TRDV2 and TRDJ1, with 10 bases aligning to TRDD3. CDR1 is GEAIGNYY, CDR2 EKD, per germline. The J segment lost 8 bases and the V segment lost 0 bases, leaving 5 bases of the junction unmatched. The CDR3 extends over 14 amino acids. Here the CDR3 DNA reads TGTGCCTGTGACACCGTCGGGGGATACGACAAACTCATCTTT. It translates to CACDTVGGYDKLIF.

CDR3 loop: CACDDVLGDTYTDKLIF. CDR3 sequence (DNA): TGTGCCTGTGACGATGTACTGGGGGATACGTACACCGATAAACTCATCTTT. J is TRDJ1 and V is TRDV2, with 13 positions matching TRDD3. This CDR3 has 17 residues. With V trimmed by 3 bases and J by 0 bases, 6 bases remained unmatched. Germline V gene data show CDR1 as GEAIGNYY and CDR2 as EKD.

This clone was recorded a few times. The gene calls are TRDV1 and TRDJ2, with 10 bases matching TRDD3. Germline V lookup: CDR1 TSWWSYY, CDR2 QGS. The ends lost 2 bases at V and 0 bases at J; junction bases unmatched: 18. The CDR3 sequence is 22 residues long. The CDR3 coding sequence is TGTGCTCTTGGGGAAAGATCTCCTACGCTTGGGGGATACCAGGCTTTGACAGCACAACTCTTCTTT. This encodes CALGERSPTLGGYQALTAQLFF.

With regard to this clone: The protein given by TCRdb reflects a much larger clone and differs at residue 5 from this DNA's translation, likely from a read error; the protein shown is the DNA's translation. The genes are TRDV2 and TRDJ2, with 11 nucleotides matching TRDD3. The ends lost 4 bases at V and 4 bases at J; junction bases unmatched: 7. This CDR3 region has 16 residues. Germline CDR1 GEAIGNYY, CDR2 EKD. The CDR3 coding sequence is TGTGCCTGTGATGTCCTGGGGGATACTCCGACAGCACAACTCTTCTTT. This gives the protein CACDVLGDTPTAQLFF.